The 14 T cell receptor beta chains presented below share a single source sample, sequenced in a study of blood T cell repertoires in COVID-19. Clones were read by immunoSEQ multiplex PCR, and TCRdb kept only the in-frame ones, dropping some. The table lists approximately 310,000 clones, about 90% of them singletons. Material for sequencing was peripheral blood. The receptors were gathered from a woman aged 45-60 years who had recovered from COVID-19.

This sequence joins TRBV30 and TRBJ2-3, with TRBD2 matching 9 bases. This CDR3 has 11 amino acids. Germline assignment: CDR1 GTSNPN and CDR2 SVGIG (reference sequence). J lost 15 bases, V lost 5 bases, and 9 bases had no gene match. CDR3: CAWEAGGKGYF. In DNA form, the CDR3 reads TGTGCCTGGGAAGCGGGAGGCAAAGGATATTTT.

This chain links TRBV10-3 with TRBJ1-2, with 10 bases that match TRBD1. This CDR3 contains 15 residues. The trim removed 5 bases at V and 4 bases at J, leaving 7 bases unmatched. The germline CDR1 and CDR2 sequences are ENHRY and SYGVKD. CDR3: CAISSGTGDFYGYTF. The DNA of the CDR3 is TGTGCCATCAGTTCCGGGACAGGGGATTTCTATGGCTACACCTTC.

Notes on this clone: Other DNA sequences of this sample code for an identical CDR3. The chain recombines TRBV5-1 with TRBJ2-5; 7 bases map to TRBD2. The CDR3 is made up of 15 amino acids. The V segment lost 0 bases and the J segment 1 base; nucleotides outside the gene matches: 3. The germline CDR1 and CDR2 sequences are SGHRS and YFSETQ. DNA of the CDR3: TGCGCCAGCAGCTTGGCGGGGGGAGCCCAAGAGACCCAGTACTTC. This encodes CASSLAGGAQETQYF. Supplemented by reference TRBV5-1 and TRBJ2-5, the full variable domain reads KAGVTQTPRYLIKTRGQQVTLSCSPISGHRSVSWYQQTPGQGLQFLFEYFSETQRNKGNFPGRFSGRQFSNSRSEMNVSTLELGDSALYLCASSLAGGAQETQYFGPGTRLLVL.

This clone was detected a few times. The gene calls are TRBV5-4 and TRBJ1-3; D might be TRBD1 (5 bases). The V end was cut by 4 bases, the J end by 1 base, with 9 bases between. This CDR3 comprises 14 residues. CDR1 SGHNT and CDR2 YYREEE come from the germline V gene (reference sequence). CDR3 sequence: CASSNRISGNTIYF. As DNA, the CDR3 is TGTGCCAGCAGCAACAGGATTTCTGGAAACACCATATATTTT.

V is TRBV27 and J is TRBJ2-3, with 14 bases fitting TRBD2. Germline trimming cut 4 bases from V and 1 base from J; bases unmatched to any gene: 10. The CDR3 consists of 19 residues. Germline loops: CDR1 MNHEY, CDR2 SMNVEV (reference sequence). CDR3 region: CASSSRLAGGPQGTDTQYF. The DNA of the CDR3 is TGTGCCAGCAGTTCCCGACTAGCGGGGGGGCCACAGGGCACAGATACGCAGTATTTT.

The genes are TRBV12-3 or TRBV12-4 and TRBJ1-1; D possibly corresponds to TRBD1 (6 bases). Trimming removed 6 bases at V and 4 bases at J, with 9 bases between. The CDR3 is 12 residues long. DNA for the CDR3: TGTGCCAGCAGAAGGACAGTCACTGAAGCTTTCTTT. Translated: CASRRTVTEAFF.

The rearrangement joins TRBV28 to TRBJ1-5; D perhaps matches TRBD1 (6 bases). CDR1 is MDHEN and CDR2 is SYDVKM in the germline V gene. V was trimmed by 6 bases and J by 11 bases, leaving 23 bases between them. This CDR3 contains 15 residues. CDR3: CASRSSQGRTRAQHF. The CDR3 nucleotides read TGTGCCAGCAGAAGTTCGCAGGGGCGAACTCGGGCCCAGCATTTT.

The V call is TRBV28, the J call TRBJ2-6; 7 bases map to TRBD1. From germline, CDR1 is MDHEN and CDR2 SYDVKM. CDR3 length: 15 residues. V shed 6 bases, J shed 2 bases, and the junction held 4 bases outside the gene matches. CDR3 loop: CASRYRGTGANVLTF. CDR3 DNA sequence: TGTGCCAGCAGGTACAGGGGCACTGGGGCCAACGTCCTGACTTTC. Full variable domain (outside the CDR3, taken from reference TRBV28 and TRBJ2-6): DVKVTQSSRYLVKRTGEKVFLECVQDMDHENMFWYRQDPGLGLRLIYFSYDVKMKEKGDIPEGYSVSREKKERFSLILESASTNQTSMYLCASRYRGTGANVLTFGAGSRLTVL.

This sequence joins TRBV12-3 or TRBV12-4 and TRBJ1-4; 9 bases match TRBD1. After removal of 1 base from V and 10 bases from J, the junction contained 1 base not matched to a gene. The length of the CDR3 is 13 residues. CDR3 sequence (DNA): TGTGCCAGCAGTTTAGGGACAGGGGTAAAACTGTTTTTT. Amino acid sequence: CASSLGTGVKLFF.

The rearrangement joins TRBV5-1 to TRBJ2-5; TRBD1 matches at 12 bases. Trimming took 6 bases from V and 4 from J; bases not matched to a gene: 1. Germline CDR1 and CDR2: SGHRS and YFSETQ. The CDR3 loop spans 13 amino acids. Written as DNA, the CDR3 is TGCGCCAGCACGGGACAGGGGGCAGAGACCCAGTACTTC. This codes for CASTGQGAETQYF.

The chain uses TRBV27 and TRBJ1-6, with D perhaps matching TRBD1 (5 bases). Germline V lookup: CDR1 MNHEY, CDR2 SMNVEV (reference sequence). The CDR3 has 15 residues. The V gene lost 5 bases and the J gene lost 7 bases, with 15 bases spanning the gap. The CDR3 loop reads CASSPVGGLNSPLHF. The CDR3 bases are TGTGCCAGCAGTCCCGTCGGGGGTTTAAATTCACCCCTCCACTTT.

The rearrangement links TRBV18 to TRBJ1-3; D not resolved. The CDR3 is made up of 21 amino acids. Trimming left V 3 bases short and J 0 bases short, with 27 bases between. Germline-derived CDR1 and CDR2 are KGHSH and LQKENI. The CDR3 is CASSPKTNTHSTSLSGNTIYF. The CDR3 DNA reads TGTGCCAGCTCACCCAAAACGAACACGCATTCGACTTCACTCTCTGGAAACACCATATATTTT.

This sequence joins TRBV15 and TRBJ1-5; D is undetermined. The CDR3 loop spans 16 amino acids. Germline CDR1 and CDR2: LNHNV and YYDKDF (reference sequence). Trimming removed 0 bases at V and 2 bases at J, with 11 bases between. The CDR3: CATSRDVVGGNQPQHF. The CDR3 DNA reads TGTGCCACCAGCAGAGATGTTGTCGGAGGCAATCAGCCCCAGCATTTT.

This clone is a singleton in its sample. The J gene is TRBJ2-5, the V gene TRBV12-3 or TRBV12-4; possible D gene TRBD1, 6 bases. V was trimmed by 8 bases and J by 1 base, leaving 11 bases between them. There are 13 residues in the CDR3. CDR3 in amino acids: CASLRGSQETQYF. The CDR3 nucleotides are TGTGCCAGCTTAAGGGGGTCCCAAGAGACCCAGTACTTC.